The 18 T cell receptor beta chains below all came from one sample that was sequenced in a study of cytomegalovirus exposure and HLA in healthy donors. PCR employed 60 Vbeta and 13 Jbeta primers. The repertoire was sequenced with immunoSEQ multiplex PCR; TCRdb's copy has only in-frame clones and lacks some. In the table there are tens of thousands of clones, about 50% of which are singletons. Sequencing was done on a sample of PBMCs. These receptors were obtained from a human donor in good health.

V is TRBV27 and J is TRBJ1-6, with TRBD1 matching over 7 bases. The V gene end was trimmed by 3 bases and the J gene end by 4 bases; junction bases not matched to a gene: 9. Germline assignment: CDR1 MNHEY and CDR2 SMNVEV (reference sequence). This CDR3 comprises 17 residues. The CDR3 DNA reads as TGTGCCAGCAGTTTGACAGGGCTATTGGGGTATAATTCACCCCTCCACTTT. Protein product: CASSLTGLLGYNSPLHF.

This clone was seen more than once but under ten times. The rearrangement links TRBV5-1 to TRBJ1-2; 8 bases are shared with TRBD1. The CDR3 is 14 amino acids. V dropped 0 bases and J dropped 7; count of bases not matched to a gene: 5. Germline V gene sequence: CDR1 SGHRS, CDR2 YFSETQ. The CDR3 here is CASSLADRVAGYTF. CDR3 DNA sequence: TGCGCCAGCAGCTTGGCGGACAGGGTCGCTGGCTACACCTTC.

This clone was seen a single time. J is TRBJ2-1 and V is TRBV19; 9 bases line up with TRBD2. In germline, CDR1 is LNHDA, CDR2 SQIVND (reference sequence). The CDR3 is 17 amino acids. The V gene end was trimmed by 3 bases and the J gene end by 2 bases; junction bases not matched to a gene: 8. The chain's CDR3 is CASSMAMGTSTYNEQFF. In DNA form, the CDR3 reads TGTGCCAGTAGTATGGCTATGGGGACTAGCACCTACAATGAGCAGTTCTTC.

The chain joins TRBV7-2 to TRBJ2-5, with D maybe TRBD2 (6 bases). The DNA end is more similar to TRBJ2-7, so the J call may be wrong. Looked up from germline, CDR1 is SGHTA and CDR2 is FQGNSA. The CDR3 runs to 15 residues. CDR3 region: CASSRWASDSYEQYF. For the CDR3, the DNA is TGTGCCAGCAGCCGTTGGGCTAGCGACTCCTACGAGCAGTACTTC.

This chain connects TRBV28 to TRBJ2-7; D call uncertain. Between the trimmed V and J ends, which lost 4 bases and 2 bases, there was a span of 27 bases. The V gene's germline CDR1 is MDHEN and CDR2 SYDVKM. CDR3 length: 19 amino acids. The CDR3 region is CASSSRLIATVLSAYEQYF. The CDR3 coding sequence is TGTGCCAGCAGTTCCCGACTGATCGCGACGGTGCTATCGGCCTACGAGCAGTACTTC. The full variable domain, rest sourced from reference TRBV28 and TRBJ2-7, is DVKVTQSSRYLVKRTGEKVFLECVQDMDHENMFWYRQDPGLGLRLIYFSYDVKMKEKGDIPEGYSVSREKKERFSLILESASTNQTSMYLCASSSRLIATVLSAYEQYFGPGTRLTVT.

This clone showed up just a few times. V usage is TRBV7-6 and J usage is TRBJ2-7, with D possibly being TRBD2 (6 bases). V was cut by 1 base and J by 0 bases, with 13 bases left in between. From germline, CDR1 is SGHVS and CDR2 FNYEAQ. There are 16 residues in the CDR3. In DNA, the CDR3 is TGTGCCAGCAGCTTAGGCGGTAGCGGCCCCTCCTACGAGCAGTACTTC. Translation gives CASSLGGSGPSYEQYF. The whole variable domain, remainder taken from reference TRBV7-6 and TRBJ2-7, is GAGVSQSPRYKVTKRGQDVALRCDPISGHVSLYWYRQALGQGPEFLTYFNYEAQQDKSGLPNDRFSAERPEGSISTLTIQRTEQRDSAMYRCASSLGGSGPSYEQYFGPGTRLTVT.

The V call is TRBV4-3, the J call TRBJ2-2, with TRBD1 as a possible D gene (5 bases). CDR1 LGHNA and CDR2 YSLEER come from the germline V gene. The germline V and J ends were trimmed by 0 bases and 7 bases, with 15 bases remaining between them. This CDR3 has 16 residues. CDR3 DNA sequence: TGCGCCAGCAGCCAAGATATGGGGCAGTTCGGCGGGGAGCTGTTTTTT. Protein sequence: CASSQDMGQFGGELFF.

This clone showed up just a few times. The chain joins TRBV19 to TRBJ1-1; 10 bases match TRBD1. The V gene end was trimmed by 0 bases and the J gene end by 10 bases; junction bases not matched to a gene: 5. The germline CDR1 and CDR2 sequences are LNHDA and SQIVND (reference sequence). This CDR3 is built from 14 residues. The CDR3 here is CASSIDRGQGGAFF. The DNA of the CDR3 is TGTGCCAGTAGTATAGATCGAGGACAGGGGGGAGCTTTCTTT.

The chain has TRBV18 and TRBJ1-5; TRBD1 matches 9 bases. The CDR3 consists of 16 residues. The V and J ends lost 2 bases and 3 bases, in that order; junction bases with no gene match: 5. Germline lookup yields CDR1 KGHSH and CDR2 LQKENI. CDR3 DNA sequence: TGTGCCAGCTCACCAGCAAGGACAGGGGCCAATCAGCCCCAGCATTTT. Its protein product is CASSPARTGANQPQHF.

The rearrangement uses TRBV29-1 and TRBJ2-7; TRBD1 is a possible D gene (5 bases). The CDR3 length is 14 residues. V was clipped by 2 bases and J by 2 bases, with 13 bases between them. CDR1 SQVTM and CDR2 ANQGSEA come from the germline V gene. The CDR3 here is CSVEFAGPTYEQYF. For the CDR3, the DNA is TGCAGCGTTGAATTTGCAGGGCCCACCTACGAGCAGTACTTC.

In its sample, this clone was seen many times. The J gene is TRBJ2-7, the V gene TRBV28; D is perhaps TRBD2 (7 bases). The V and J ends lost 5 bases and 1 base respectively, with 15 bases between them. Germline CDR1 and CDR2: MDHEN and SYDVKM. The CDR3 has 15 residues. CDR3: CASSPGGQGSYEQYF. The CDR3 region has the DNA TGTGCCAGCAGTCCCGGGGGGCAGGGTTCCTACGAGCAGTACTTC.

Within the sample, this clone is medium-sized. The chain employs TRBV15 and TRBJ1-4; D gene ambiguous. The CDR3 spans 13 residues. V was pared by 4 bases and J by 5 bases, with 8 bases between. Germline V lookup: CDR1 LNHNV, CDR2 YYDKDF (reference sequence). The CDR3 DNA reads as TGTGCCACCAGCACGATTGAGAATGAAAAACTGTTTTTT. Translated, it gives CATSTIENEKLFF.

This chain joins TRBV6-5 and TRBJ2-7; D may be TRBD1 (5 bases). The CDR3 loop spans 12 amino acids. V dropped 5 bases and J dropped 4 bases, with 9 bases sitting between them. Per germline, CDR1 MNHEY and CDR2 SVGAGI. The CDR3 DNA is TGTGCCAGCAGTCTTCAGGGTTACGAGCAGTACTTC. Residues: CASSLQGYEQYF.

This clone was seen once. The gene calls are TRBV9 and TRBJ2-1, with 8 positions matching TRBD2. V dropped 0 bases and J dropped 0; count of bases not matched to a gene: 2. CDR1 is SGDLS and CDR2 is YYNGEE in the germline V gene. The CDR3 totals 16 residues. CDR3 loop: CASSVGSGSSYNEQFF. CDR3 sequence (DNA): TGTGCCAGCAGCGTAGGGAGCGGGAGCTCCTACAATGAGCAGTTCTTC.

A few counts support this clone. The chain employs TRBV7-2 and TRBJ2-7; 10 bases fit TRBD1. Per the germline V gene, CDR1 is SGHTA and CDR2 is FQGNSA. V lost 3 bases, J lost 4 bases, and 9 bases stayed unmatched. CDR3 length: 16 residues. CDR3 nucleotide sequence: TGTGCCAGCAGCTTTGTCATGACAGGGGGCCTTTACGAGCAGTACTTC. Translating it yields CASSFVMTGGLYEQYF.

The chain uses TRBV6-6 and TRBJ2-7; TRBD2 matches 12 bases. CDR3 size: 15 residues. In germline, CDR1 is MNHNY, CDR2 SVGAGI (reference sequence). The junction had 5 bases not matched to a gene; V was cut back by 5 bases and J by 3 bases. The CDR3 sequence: CASSPRTSGDYEQYF. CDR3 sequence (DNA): TGTGCCAGCAGTCCCAGGACTAGCGGGGACTACGAGCAGTACTTC.

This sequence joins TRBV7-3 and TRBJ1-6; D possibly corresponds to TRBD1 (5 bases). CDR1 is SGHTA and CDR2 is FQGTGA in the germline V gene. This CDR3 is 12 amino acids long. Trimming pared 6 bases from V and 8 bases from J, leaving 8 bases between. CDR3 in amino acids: CASRDRDSPLHF. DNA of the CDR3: TGTGCCAGCAGAGACAGAGATTCACCCCTCCACTTT. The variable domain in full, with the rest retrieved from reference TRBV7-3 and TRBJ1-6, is GAGVSQTPSNKVTEKGKYVELRCDPISGHTALYWYRQSLGQGPEFLIYFQGTGAADDSGLPNDRFFAVRPEGSVSTLKIQRTERGDSAVYLCASRDRDSPLHFGNGTRLTVT.

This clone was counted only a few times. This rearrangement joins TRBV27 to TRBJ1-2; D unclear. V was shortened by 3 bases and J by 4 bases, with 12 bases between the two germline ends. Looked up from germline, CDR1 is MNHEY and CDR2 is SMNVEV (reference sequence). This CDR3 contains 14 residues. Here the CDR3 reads CASSFNRGGYGYTF. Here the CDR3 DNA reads TGTGCCAGCAGTTTCAACAGAGGAGGCTATGGCTACACCTTC.